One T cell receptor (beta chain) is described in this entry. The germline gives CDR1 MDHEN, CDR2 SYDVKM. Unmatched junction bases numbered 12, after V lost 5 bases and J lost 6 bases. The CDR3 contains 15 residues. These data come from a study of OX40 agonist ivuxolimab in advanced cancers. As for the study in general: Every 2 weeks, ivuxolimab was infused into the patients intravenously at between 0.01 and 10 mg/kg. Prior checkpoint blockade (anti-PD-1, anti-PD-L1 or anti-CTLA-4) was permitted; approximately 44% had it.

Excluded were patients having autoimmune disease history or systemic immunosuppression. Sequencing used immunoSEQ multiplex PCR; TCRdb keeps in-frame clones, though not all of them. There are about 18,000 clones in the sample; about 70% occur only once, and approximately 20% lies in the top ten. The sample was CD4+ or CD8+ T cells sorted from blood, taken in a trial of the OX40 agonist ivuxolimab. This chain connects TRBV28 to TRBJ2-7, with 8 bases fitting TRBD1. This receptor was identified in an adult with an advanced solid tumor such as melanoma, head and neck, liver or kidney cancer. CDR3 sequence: CASSPRQGRTIEQYF. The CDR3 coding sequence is TGTGCCAGCAGTCCCCGACAGGGGAGAACGATCGAGCAGTACTTC.